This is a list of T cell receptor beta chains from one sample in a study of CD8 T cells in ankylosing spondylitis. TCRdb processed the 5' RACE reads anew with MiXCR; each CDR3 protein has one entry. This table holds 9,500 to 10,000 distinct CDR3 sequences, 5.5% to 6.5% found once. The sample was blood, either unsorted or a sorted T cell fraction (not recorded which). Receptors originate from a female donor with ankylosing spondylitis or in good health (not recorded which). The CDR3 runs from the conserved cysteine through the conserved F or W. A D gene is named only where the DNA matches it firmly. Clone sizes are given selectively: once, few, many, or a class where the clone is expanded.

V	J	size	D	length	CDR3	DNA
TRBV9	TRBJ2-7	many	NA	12	CASSVDRGEQYF	TGTGCCAGCAGCGTAGATCGAGGGGAGCAGTACTTC
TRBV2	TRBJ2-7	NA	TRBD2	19	CAFCPTTSGRASNDYEQYF	TGTGCCTTCTGTCCCACGACTAGCGGGAGAGCCTCTAACGACTACGAGCAGTACTTC
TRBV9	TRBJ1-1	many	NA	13	CASGKALYTEAFF	TGTGCCAGCGGGAAGGCACTTTACACTGAAGCTTTCTTT
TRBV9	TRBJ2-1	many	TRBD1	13	CASGDRVSSEQFF	TGTGCCAGCGGAGACAGGGTTTCAAGTGAGCAGTTCTTC
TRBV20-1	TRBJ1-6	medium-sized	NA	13	CSARVQAGAPLHF	TGCAGTGCTAGAGTCCAGGCAGGGGCACCCCTCCACTTT
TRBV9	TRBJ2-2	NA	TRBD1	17	CASSVGRQGLKVGELFF	TGTGCCAGCAGCGTAGGGCGACAGGGGTTGAAGGTCGGGGAGCTGTTTTTT
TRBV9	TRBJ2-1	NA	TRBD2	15	CASSSTSDPSNEQFF	TGTGCCAGCAGCTCTACTAGCGATCCCAGCAATGAGCAGTTCTTC
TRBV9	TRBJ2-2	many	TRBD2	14	CASSFGLDGGELFF	TGTGCCAGCAGCTTTGGACTAGACGGCGGGGAGCTGTTTTTT
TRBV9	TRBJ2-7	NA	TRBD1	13	CASSAGQGHEQYF	TGTGCCAGCAGCGCCGGACAGGGCCACGAGCAGTACTTC
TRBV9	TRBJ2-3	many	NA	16	CASSSDGWTATDTQYF	TGTGCCAGCAGCTCAGACGGGTGGACAGCCACAGATACGCAGTATTTT
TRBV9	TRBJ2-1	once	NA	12	CASSAFGNEQFF	TGTGCCAGCAGCGCCTTTGGCAATGAGCAGTTCTTC
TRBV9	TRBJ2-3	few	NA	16	CASSPSGGSVPNTQYF	TGTGCCAGCAGCCCCTCGGGGGGCTCCGTACCTAATACGCAGTATTTT
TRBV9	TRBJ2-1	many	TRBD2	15	CASTLAGGGGNEQFF	TGTGCCAGCACCCTAGCGGGAGGAGGGGGGAATGAGCAGTTCTTC
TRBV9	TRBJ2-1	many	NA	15	CASSVGVGPTNEQFF	TGTGCCAGCAGCGTAGGAGTCGGCCCGACCAATGAGCAGTTCTTC
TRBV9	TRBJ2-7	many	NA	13	CASSATGPDEQYF	TGTGCCAGCAGCGCGACAGGACCCGACGAGCAGTACTTC
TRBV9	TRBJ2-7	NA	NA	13	CASSVGQPYEQYF	TGTGCCAGCAGCGTAGGACAGCCCTACGAGCAGTACTTC
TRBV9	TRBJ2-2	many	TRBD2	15	CASRGGLPNPGELFF	TGTGCCAGTCGGGGGGGACTCCCGAACCCGGGGGAGCTGTTTTTT
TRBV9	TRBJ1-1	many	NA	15	CASSVLGEANTEAFF	TGTGCCAGCAGCGTACTAGGGGAGGCGAACACTGAAGCTTTCTTT
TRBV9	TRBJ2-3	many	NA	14	CASSVDGSSDTQYF	TGTGCCAGCAGCGTAGACGGCTCCTCAGATACGCAGTATTTT
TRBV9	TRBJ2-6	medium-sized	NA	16	CASSVDRGTGANVLTF	TGTGCCAGCAGCGTAGATCGGGGAACTGGGGCCAACGTCCTGACTTTC
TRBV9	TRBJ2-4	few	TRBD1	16	CASSATGGIAKNIQYF	TGTGCCAGCAGCGCGACAGGGGGCATAGCCAAAAACATTCAGTACTTC
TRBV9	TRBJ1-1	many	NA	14	CASSVVYGNTEAFF	TGTGCCAGCAGCGTAGTTTATGGGAACACTGAAGCTTTCTTT
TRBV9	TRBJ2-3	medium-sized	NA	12	CASSVGADTQYF	TGTGCCAGCAGCGTAGGCGCAGATACGCAGTATTTT
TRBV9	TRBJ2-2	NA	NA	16	CASGLPSAANTGELFF	TGTGCCAGCGGTCTTCCTAGCGCGGCGAACACCGGGGAGCTGTTTTTT
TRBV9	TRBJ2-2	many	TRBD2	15	CASSATSGRVGELFF	TGTGCCAGCAGCGCGACTAGCGGGAGGGTCGGGGAGCTGTTTTTT
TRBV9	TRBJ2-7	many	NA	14	CASSVDKGIDEQYF	TGTGCCAGCAGCGTAGACAAGGGAATCGACGAGCAGTACTTC
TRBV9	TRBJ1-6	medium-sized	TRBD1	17	CASSASKDRGGNSPLHF	TGTGCCAGCAGCGCAAGCAAAGACAGGGGTGGTAATTCACCCCTCCACTTT
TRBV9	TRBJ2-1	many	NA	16	CASSVATGSVVNEQFF	TGTGCCAGCAGCGTAGCTACAGGATCGGTTGTAAATGAGCAGTTCTTC
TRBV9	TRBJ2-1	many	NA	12	CASSVGYNEQFF	TGTGCCAGCAGCGTAGGGTACAATGAGCAGTTCTTC
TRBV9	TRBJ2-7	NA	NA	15	CASSVADAPPYEQYF	TGTGCCAGCAGCGTGGCTGACGCCCCTCCCTACGAGCAGTACTTC
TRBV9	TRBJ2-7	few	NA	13	CASSVGQGREQYF	TGTGCCAGCAGCGTAGGCCAGGGTCGCGAGCAGTACTTC
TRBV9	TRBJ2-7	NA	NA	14	CASSPTQDTYEQYF	TGTGCCAGCAGCCCGACCCAGGATACCTACGAGCAGTACTTC
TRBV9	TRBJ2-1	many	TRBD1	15	CASSGQRGPDNEQFF	TGTGCCAGCAGCGGTCAGAGGGGGCCCGACAATGAGCAGTTCTTC
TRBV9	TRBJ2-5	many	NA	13	CASSQGGGGTQYF	TGTGCCAGCAGCCAAGGGGGGGGTGGGACCCAGTACTTC
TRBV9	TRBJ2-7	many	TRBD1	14	CASSFGQGGDEQYF	TGTGCCAGCAGCTTCGGACAGGGGGGCGACGAGCAGTACTTC
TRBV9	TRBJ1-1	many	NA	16	CASSVPSEGPGTEAFF	TGTGCCAGCAGCGTCCCCTCTGAGGGCCCAGGGACTGAAGCTTTCTTT
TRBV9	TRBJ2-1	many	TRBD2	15	CASSVGTISYNEQFF	TGTGCCAGCAGCGTCGGGACTATCTCCTACAATGAGCAGTTCTTC
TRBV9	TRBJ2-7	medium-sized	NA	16	CASSVSSEVQDYEQYF	TGTGCCAGCAGCGTATCTAGCGAGGTACAGGACTACGAGCAGTACTTC
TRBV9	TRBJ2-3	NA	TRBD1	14	CASKGQEGTDTQYF	TGTGCCAGCAAAGGACAGGAGGGCACAGATACGCAGTATTTT
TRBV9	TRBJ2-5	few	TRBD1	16	CASSGGKTGGQETQYF	TGTGCCAGCAGCGGCGGAAAAACAGGGGGCCAAGAGACCCAGTACTTC